The sequence of this T cell receptor beta chain was determined in a study of cytomegalovirus exposure and HLA in healthy donors. J lost 6 bases, V lost 3 bases, and 5 bases had no gene match. This CDR3 region has 14 residues. Germline V lookup: CDR1 MGHDK, CDR2 SYGVNS. Clones were sequenced by immunoSEQ multiplex PCR, and TCRdb holds only the in-frame ones, with some missing. The profile shows 170,000 or so clones, around 81% of them singletons. The sample consisted of PBMCs. This clonotype originated in a woman aged 18-35 years in good health and CMV-seropositive. This chain connects TRBV25-1 to TRBJ2-1, with TRBD2 matching 7 bases. The CDR3 reads CASSDVGGINEQFF. In DNA form, the CDR3 reads TGTGCCAGCAGTGATGTGGGAGGGATCAATGAGCAGTTCTTC.